The TCR beta chain under discussion was sequenced for a study of cytomegalovirus exposure and HLA in healthy donors. Overall study: About 82 million unique TCRs from HLA-typed donors were held in an early release of data. Of all 400 or so donors who were genotyped, about 80% belonged to the Caucasian-associated ancestry cluster.

Unmatched junction bases numbered 10, after V lost 2 bases and J lost 6 bases. The CDR3 runs 15 residues. Germline loops: CDR1 LGHNA, CDR2 YSLEER. It was with 60 Vbeta and 13 Jbeta primers that the PCR ran. Libraries were prepared by immunoSEQ multiplex PCR; TCRdb keeps only in-frame clonotypes and omits some of them. The sample contains 100,000 to 140,000 clones, approximately 74% of which appear only once. Sequencing input: PBMCs. This receptor was taken from a middle-aged woman in good health and CMV-seropositive. This rearrangement joins TRBV4-3 to TRBJ2-7; 7 bases fit TRBD2. CDR3 in DNA: TGCGCCAGCAGCCAATTTGTACGGGGGGTCTCCGAGCAGTACTTC. It specifies CASSQFVRGVSEQYF.